Listed below are T cell receptor beta chains from one sample, sequenced in a study of blood T cells in healthy people across ages. TCRdb fed the 5' RACE reads into MiXCR, producing one record per CDR3 protein. The sample holds over 1,200,000 distinct CDR3 sequences; around 59% are singletons and the top ten take about 6.3%. The source material was blood. All receptors come from a man aged 18 to 30 in good health. Both conserved end residues are part of each CDR3. D genes are given only for firm matches. Clone size is stated in some rows and not others, as once, few, many or a class when expanded.

D	V	J	size	DNA	CDR3
TRBD2	TRBV7-6	TRBJ2-1	.	TGTGCCAGCAGCTTAGGGGCGGGGGATTCCTACAATGAGCAGTTCTTC	CASSLGAGDSYNEQFF
TRBD2	TRBV5-1	TRBJ2-1	.	TGCGCCAGCAGCTTCCGGACTAGCTATGAGCAGTTCTTC	CASSFRTSYEQFF
.	TRBV6-2/TRBV6-3	TRBJ2-5	.	TGTGCCAGCAGTTACTCGCCAGGTCCGAGAGAAGAGACCCAGTACTTC	CASSYSPGPREETQYF
.	TRBV27	TRBJ1-6	.	TGTGCCAGCAGTGCAGGAAGAGGTTCACCCCTCCACTTT	CASSAGRGSPLHF
TRBD1	TRBV29-1	TRBJ2-7	few	TGCAGCGTTGAAGTTATGACAGGGAAAGGGCAGTACTTC	CSVEVMTGKGQYF
.	TRBV5-1	TRBJ2-7	.	TGCGCCAGCAGCCCGTTGTTAAGTTACGAGCAGTACTTC	CASSPLLSYEQYF
TRBD1	TRBV12-3/TRBV12-4	TRBJ1-2	.	TGTGCCAGCAGCCCTATGACAGGGGGCTTTGGCTACACCTTC	CASSPMTGGFGYTF
.	TRBV9	TRBJ2-2	.	TGTGCCAGCAGCCCTAGAGCTGGGCAGGCCGGGGAGCTGTTTTTT	CASSPRAGQAGELFF
.	TRBV7-2	TRBJ2-7	once	TGTGCCAGCACTCACTCCGGGACTTCCTACGAGCAGTACTTC	CASTHSGTSYEQYF
.	TRBV6-2/TRBV6-3	TRBJ2-7	.	TGTGCCAGCAGTTATAAGGACGATGAGCAGTACTTC	CASSYKDDEQYF
TRBD1	TRBV29-1	TRBJ2-5	.	TGCAGCGAGCCTGTGAGGACAGGGGAAGAGACCCAGTACTTC	CSEPVRTGEETQYF
.	TRBV3-1	TRBJ1-2	.	TGTGCCAGCAGCCAAGGGGTCTATGGCTACACCTTC	CASSQGVYGYTF
.	TRBV6-6	TRBJ2-1	.	TGTGCCAGCACACAGGAAAGCTCCTACAATGAGCAGTTCTTC	CASTQESSYNEQFF
.	TRBV18	TRBJ1-6	.	TGTGCCAGCTCACCACGGCCTTCTTATAATTCACCCCTCCACTTT	CASSPRPSYNSPLHF
TRBD1	TRBV7-2	TRBJ2-7	few	TGTGCCAGCAGCTCGGATGGGACAGGGTACGAGCAGTACTTC	CASSSDGTGYEQYF
.	TRBV4-3	TRBJ2-7	few	TGCGCCAGCAGCCAAGTTTCAGCTCCCGTCTACGAGCAGTACTTC	CASSQVSAPVYEQYF
TRBD1	TRBV4-2	TRBJ1-6	.	TGTGCCAGCAGACCGACAGGGGGAGGGTCACCCCTCCACTTT	CASRPTGGGSPLHF
.	TRBV27	TRBJ2-7	.	TGTGCCAGCAGTTTATTAGGGTCGAGCGGTCCCTACGAGCAGTACTTC	CASSLLGSSGPYEQYF
.	TRBV5-1	TRBJ1-2	.	TGCGCCAGCAGCCCAACCTGGACAGCTAGCGCACGAGGCTACACCTTC	CASSPTWTASARGYTF
.	TRBV6-1	TRBJ2-1	.	TGTGCCAGTAAGTGGCCAGGACTGAATGAGCAGTTCTTC	CASKWPGLNEQFF
TRBD2	TRBV6-5	TRBJ2-3	.	TGTGCCAGCAGCCCGACTAGCGGGAACACAGATACGCAGTATTTT	CASSPTSGNTDTQYF
.	TRBV20-1	TRBJ1-1	.	TGCAGTGCTAGAGATACCCTGGGAGCTTTCTTT	CSARDTLGAFF
TRBD1	TRBV24-1	TRBJ2-1	.	TGTGCCACCGCTTCCGGGACAGGGGAGTACTACAATGAGCAGTTCTTC	CATASGTGEYYNEQFF
.	TRBV20-1	TRBJ2-5	.	TGCAGTGCCCTTAGGGGGACCGCGGGCAATGAGCAGTACTTC	CSALRGTAGNEQYF
.	TRBV2	TRBJ2-7	few	TGTGCCAGCAGTGGGGCGGGGAACGAGCAGTACTTC	CASSGAGNEQYF
.	TRBV7-2	TRBJ1-4	.	TGTGCCAGCAGCTCCACTGGCCCGCCTAATGAAAAACTGTTTTTT	CASSSTGPPNEKLFF
TRBD1	TRBV5-1	TRBJ2-1	few	TGCGCCAGCAGCTTGATTAACTGGGGACAGGGGTACAATGAGCAGTTCTTC	CASSLINWGQGYNEQFF
.	TRBV15	TRBJ2-1	.	TGTGCCACCAGCAAAGGGGGGGGGCCCTACAATGAGCAGTTCTTC	CATSKGGGPYNEQFF
TRBD1	TRBV12-5	TRBJ2-3	.	TGTGCTAGTGGTTTGGTACGACAGGGGGATACAGATACGCAGTATTTT	CASGLVRQGDTDTQYF
TRBD1	TRBV14	TRBJ2-7	.	TGTGCCAGCAGCCGTTTCCCCTCCGGGACAGGGTCTGTCGAGCAGTACTTC	CASSRFPSGTGSVEQYF
TRBD2	TRBV9	TRBJ2-7	.	TGTGCCAGCAGCGTAGTTCCCCTAGCGGGAGGCCCCTACGAGCAGTACTTC	CASSVVPLAGGPYEQYF
.	TRBV10-3	TRBJ1-1	.	TGTGCCATCAGTGAGTTATCGGGCCCATGTGAAGCTTTCTTT	CAISELSGPCEAFF
.	TRBV10-2	TRBJ2-7	few	TGCGCCACTGCCACGGGAGCCTACGAGCAGTACTTC	CATATGAYEQYF
.	TRBV29-1	TRBJ1-1	.	TGCAGCGTTCTTATTCCGACAGGAGGGCCACAAGCTTTCTTT	CSVLIPTGGPQAFF
.	TRBV5-1	TRBJ2-7	few	TGCGCCAGCAGCTTCGGAGACGGCGCCTACGAGCAGTACTTC	CASSFGDGAYEQYF
.	TRBV4-1	TRBJ2-1	few	TGCGCCAGCAGCCAAGATAGGACATACAATGAGCAGTTCTTC	CASSQDRTYNEQFF
.	TRBV4-3	TRBJ1-2	few	TGCGCCAGCAGCCCGAACTCTGGGAGGGCTGGCTACACCTTC	CASSPNSGRAGYTF
TRBD2	TRBV12-3/TRBV12-4	TRBJ2-1	few	TGTGCCAGCAGCCCCCTGGGACTAGCGAGCTCCTACAATGAGCAGTTCTTC	CASSPLGLASSYNEQFF
.	TRBV25-1	TRBJ2-1	.	TGTGCCAGCAGTGGATCCGGGACACGTTACAATGAGCAGTTCTTC	CASSGSGTRYNEQFF
.	TRBV7-2	TRBJ2-5	.	TGTGCCAGCAGCTTAAGGACTACAAACGGGGAGACCCAGTACTTC	CASSLRTTNGETQYF
.	TRBV18	TRBJ2-5	.	TGTGCCAGCTCACCACCGGGAGGTCCTATAGAGACCCAGTACTTC	CASSPPGGPIETQYF
TRBD2	TRBV6-2/TRBV6-3	TRBJ2-7	.	TGTGCCAGCAGTTACTCACAGACTAGCGGGGGCAACGAGCAGTACTTC	CASSYSQTSGGNEQYF
.	TRBV20-1	TRBJ1-1	.	TGCAGTGCTAGTGGAGGGGTCACTGAAGCTTTCTTT	CSASGGVTEAFF
.	TRBV15	TRBJ1-2	.	TGTACCACCAGCAGAGATTCATACCTCTTCTATGGCTACACCTTC	CTTSRDSYLFYGYTF
TRBD1	TRBV10-3	TRBJ1-2	.	TGTGCCATCAGTGAGTCGACGGCCAGGGGGGGCTACACCTTC	CAISESTARGGYTF
TRBD2	TRBV3-1	TRBJ2-1	few	TGTGCCAGCAGCTTTAAGACTAGCGGGTTAGGGGAGCAGTTCTTC	CASSFKTSGLGEQFF
TRBD2	TRBV7-6	TRBJ2-3	.	TGTGCCAGCAGCTTGACGACTAGCGGGCATAGCACAGATACGCAGTATTTT	CASSLTTSGHSTDTQYF
TRBD1	TRBV7-2	TRBJ1-2	once	TGTGCCAGCAGCTTAGAGGACAGGGTAGGGGGCTACACCTTC	CASSLEDRVGGYTF
.	TRBV6-1	TRBJ2-5	few	TGTGCCAGCAGGCCCATCTCGCTACAAGAGACCCAGTACTTC	CASRPISLQETQYF
.	TRBV7-9	TRBJ1-2	few	TGTGCCAGCAGCCCTCTGGAGGCAGGGTTCGACTATGGCTACACCTTC	CASSPLEAGFDYGYTF
.	TRBV20-1	TRBJ1-2	.	TGCAGTGCTGGGAACAGGGACTATGGCTACACCTTC	CSAGNRDYGYTF